The 24 T cell receptor beta chains in this list originate from one sample, sequenced in a study of Ad26.COV2.S vaccination and SARS-CoV-2 variants. Sequencing was performed with immunoSEQ multiplex PCR; in TCRdb, only in-frame clones are kept and a portion is missing. The table shows roughly 300,000 clones, with 75% to 90% occurring only once. Regarding treatment: some 20 received Ad26.COV2.S at low or high dose, single or two shots; several received placebo; per-sample allocation not given. Samples were taken on day 63 after the first vaccine or placebo injection. The sequences come from peripheral blood, collected in a trial of Ad26.COV2.S vaccine versus placebo. The receptors were gathered from a person aged 18 to 65 who received the Ad26.COV2.S COVID-19 vaccine or a placebo.

In DNA, the CDR3 is TGTGCCAGCACCCCTTCCGGGGGACAGGGGGACTATGGCTACACCTTC. Residues: CASTPSGGQGDYGYTF. The gene calls are TRBV28 and TRBJ1-2; 11 bases align to TRBD1. Germline assignment: CDR1 MDHEN and CDR2 SYDVKM. Unmatched junction bases numbered 10, after V lost 7 bases and J lost 3 bases. This CDR3 has 16 amino acids.

This clone showed up just a few times. The chain recombines TRBV29-1 with TRBJ1-2; unclear D gene. The ends were cut back, 4 bases at V and 4 bases at J, with 10 bases in the middle. The CDR3 runs 12 residues. Germline assignment: CDR1 SQVTM and CDR2 ANQGSEA. The CDR3 coding sequence is TGCAGCGTTGGAGGACCGACCTATGGCTACACCTTC. Protein: CSVGGPTYGYTF.

V usage is TRBV25-1 and J usage is TRBJ1-2, with 7 bases lining up with TRBD1. Germline V gene data show CDR1 as MGHDK and CDR2 as SYGVNS. The CDR3 runs 13 residues. The V segment lost 4 bases and the J segment 2 bases; nucleotides outside the gene matches: 1. The CDR3 loop reads CASSGQGNYGYTF. The CDR3 DNA sequence: TGTGCCAGCAGTGGACAGGGAAACTATGGCTACACCTTC.

With respect to this clone: Other nucleotide sequences from this sample produce the same CDR3. The chain combines TRBV4-1 with TRBJ1-4, with TRBD1 matching over 7 bases. Germline assignment: CDR1 MGHRA and CDR2 YSYEKL. The V and J ends lost 4 bases and 4 bases, in that order; junction bases with no gene match: 3. CDR3 length: 14 residues. CDR3 in DNA: TGCGCCAGCAGCCGGACAGGCCTTAATGAAAAACTGTTTTTT. Residues: CASSRTGLNEKLFF.

The chain recombines TRBV5-6 with TRBJ1-1, with D hard to call. The CDR3 has 14 amino acids. V was pared by 0 bases and J by 1 base, with 7 bases between. Germline assignment: CDR1 SGHDT and CDR2 YYEEEE. The CDR3 region is CASSLVGSNTEAFF. CDR3 DNA sequence: TGTGCCAGCAGCTTGGTGGGCTCGAACACTGAAGCTTTCTTT.

J is TRBJ1-3 and V is TRBV19, with no clear D. Germline loops: CDR1 LNHDA, CDR2 SQIVND (reference sequence). V was trimmed by 7 bases and J by 3 bases, leaving 7 bases between them. The CDR3 contains 12 residues. In DNA, the CDR3 is TGTGCCAGTAAACAAGGTGGAAACACCATATATTTT. This gives the protein CASKQGGNTIYF.

The chain links TRBV5-6 to TRBJ2-1, with 12 bases that match TRBD2. Germline V gene lookup returns CDR1 SGHDT and CDR2 YYEEEE. The CDR3 sequence is 16 residues long. V lost 3 bases and J lost 3; bases outside the gene matches: 4. CDR3 sequence (DNA): TGTGCCAGCAGCTATACTAGCGGGGGGAACTACAATGAGCAGTTCTTC. Translation gives CASSYTSGGNYNEQFF. Full variable domain (missing parts from reference TRBV5-6 and TRBJ2-1): DAGVTQSPTHLIKTRGQQVTLRCSPKSGHDTVSWYQQALGQGPQFIFQYYEEEERQRGNFPDRFSGHQFPNYSSELNVNALLLGDSALYLCASSYTSGGNYNEQFFGPGTRLTVL.

This clone was seen a single time. The V call is TRBV6-2 or TRBV6-3, the J call TRBJ2-1; 7 bases fit TRBD1. The CDR3 sequence is 14 residues long. J lost 10 bases, V lost 5 bases, and 11 bases had no gene match. Germline CDR1 MNHEY, CDR2 SVGEGT. The CDR3 sequence is CASSRTGGYWEQFF. CDR3 in DNA: TGTGCCAGCAGTCGGACAGGCGGGTATTGGGAGCAGTTCTTC.

This chain links TRBV19 with TRBJ2-5; a weak D match, TRBD1 (6 bases). Germline CDR1 and CDR2: LNHDA and SQIVND (reference sequence). V was trimmed by 3 bases and J by 1 base, leaving 12 bases between them. The CDR3 sequence is 15 residues long. CDR3 coding DNA: TGTGCCAGTAGTATTAACCCAGGGGTCCAAGAGACCCAGTACTTC. This sequence encodes CASSINPGVQETQYF. The full variable domain, rest sourced from reference TRBV19 and TRBJ2-5, is DGGITQSPKYLFRKEGQNVTLSCEQNLNHDAMYWYRQDPGQGLRLIYYSQIVNDFQKGDIAEGYSVSREKKESFPLTVTSAQKNPTAFYLCASSINPGVQETQYFGPGTRLLVL.

The chain employs TRBV7-9 and TRBJ1-1; a weak D match, TRBD1 (6 bases). V shed 3 bases and J shed 0 bases, with 8 bases lying between them. The CDR3 contains 14 residues. Germline V gene data show CDR1 as SEHNR and CDR2 as FQNEAQ (reference sequence). The CDR3 loop reads CASSFGGMNTEAFF. CDR3 nucleotide sequence: TGTGCCAGCAGCTTCGGGGGCATGAACACTGAAGCTTTCTTT.

Only one count was recorded for this clone. The CDR3 nucleotides are TGTGCCACCAGTGACGGGACAGGGAGAGAGCAGTACTTC. It specifies CATSDGTGREQYF. This rearrangement joins TRBV24-1 to TRBJ2-7, with 9 bases fitting TRBD1. Germline V gives CDR1 KGHDR, CDR2 SFDVKD. Unmatched junction bases numbered 4, after V lost 4 bases and J lost 7 bases. This CDR3 has 13 amino acids.

V is TRBV9 and J is TRBJ2-7; D unclear. Germline values: CDR1 SGDLS, CDR2 YYNGEE. This CDR3 has 13 residues. Trimming shortened V by 4 bases and J by 4 bases, and 12 bases separated the two germline ends. As DNA, the CDR3 is TGTGCCAGCAGCCCTCAGGCGTCGTACGAGCAGTACTTC. As protein: CASSPQASYEQYF.

The chain employs TRBV30 and TRBJ2-7; D is unresolved. Per germline, CDR1 GTSNPN and CDR2 SVGIG (reference sequence). The V end was cut by 5 bases, the J end by 0 bases, with 17 bases between. The CDR3 runs 15 residues. The CDR3 is CAWEKRTYYSYEQYF. Here the CDR3 DNA reads TGTGCCTGGGAGAAGAGAACCTATTACTCCTACGAGCAGTACTTC.

CDR3 loop: CASTTWGGGSYNEQFF. The DNA for the CDR3 is TGTGCCAGCACCACCTGGGGGGGAGGGAGTTACAATGAGCAGTTCTTC. The rearrangement links TRBV28 to TRBJ2-1, with TRBD2 matching over 7 bases. CDR1 MDHEN and CDR2 SYDVKM come from the germline V gene. The CDR3 has 16 amino acids. V lost 7 bases, J lost 4 bases, and 13 bases stayed unmatched.

The chain employs TRBV7-9 and TRBJ1-2; D might be TRBD1 (6 bases). Deletions cut 2 bases from V and 4 bases from J, with 20 bases between. Germline lookup yields CDR1 SEHNR and CDR2 FQNEAQ (reference sequence). The CDR3 covers 17 residues. The CDR3 is CASSLLDSAIGGYGYTF. In DNA form, the CDR3 reads TGTGCCAGCAGCTTATTGGACAGCGCTATTGGCGGCTATGGCTACACCTTC.

The chain employs TRBV29-1 and TRBJ1-1, with 10 bases that match TRBD1. The V and J ends lost 6 bases and 6 bases, in that order; junction bases with no gene match: 7. CDR1 SQVTM and CDR2 ANQGSEA come from the germline V gene. The CDR3 spans 13 residues. CDR3 in DNA: TGCAGCGTCTTAGACAGGGGGCAACCTGAAGCTTTCTTT. Translation gives CSVLDRGQPEAFF.

The chain couples TRBV19 to TRBJ2-1; possible D gene TRBD2, 5 bases. The V and J ends lost 3 bases and 7 bases respectively, with 22 bases between them. Germline CDR1 and CDR2: LNHDA and SQIVND (reference sequence). There are 17 residues in the CDR3. CDR3 bases: TGTGCCAGTAGTATCGGACTCTCTACCCCTTCGGGTAATGAGCAGTTCTTC. It yields the protein CASSIGLSTPSGNEQFF.

V gene TRBV10-3 combines with J gene TRBJ1-3; 11 bases map to TRBD1. The CDR3 loop spans 16 amino acids. The junction had 7 bases not matched to a gene; V was cut back by 6 bases and J by 3 bases. Looked up from germline, CDR1 is ENHRY and CDR2 is SYGVKD. In DNA, the CDR3 is TGTGCCATCAGGACAGGACAGGGGGCGCTTGGAAACACCATATATTTT. Translation: CAIRTGQGALGNTIYF.

The chain recombines TRBV6-2 or TRBV6-3 with TRBJ1-1; unclear D gene. V was pared by 2 bases and J by 1 base, with 8 bases between. Germline CDR1 is MNHEY and CDR2 is SVGEGT. The CDR3 runs to 14 residues. This CDR3 reads CASSYEGRNTEAFF. In nucleotides, the CDR3 is TGTGCCAGCAGTTACGAAGGTAGGAACACTGAAGCTTTCTTT.

A single count supports this clone. The J gene is TRBJ2-2, the V gene TRBV5-1, with 11 bases identical to TRBD2. The CDR3 extends over 16 amino acids. V lost 4 bases to trimming and J lost 5 bases; unmatched junction nucleotides: 7. Germline loops: CDR1 SGHRS, CDR2 YFSETQ. CDR3 DNA: TGCGCCAGCAGCCCTCTAGCGGGGGGACAAACCGGGGAGCTGTTTTTT. Its translation: CASSPLAGGQTGELFF.

As for this clone: In the same sample, other DNA sequences code for this CDR3. The chain employs TRBV11-2 and TRBJ1-1, with D uncertain. Per germline, CDR1 SGHAT and CDR2 FQNNGV. The CDR3 runs 13 residues. The germline V and J ends were trimmed by 0 bases and 2 bases, with 4 bases remaining between them. The CDR3 sequence is CASSLDANTEAFF. The DNA of the CDR3 is TGTGCCAGCAGCTTAGATGCTAACACTGAAGCTTTCTTT.

This clone was counted once. The chain recombines TRBV19 with TRBJ2-3; D is uncertain. CDR3 length: 14 residues. With 4 bases removed from V and 0 bases from J, the gap between germline ends came to 8 bases. Germline CDR1 reads LNHDA; CDR2 reads SQIVND (reference sequence). CDR3 residues: CASSTGQSTDTQYF. CDR3 coding DNA: TGTGCCAGTAGTACTGGGCAGAGCACAGATACGCAGTATTTT.

This chain uses TRBV5-1 with TRBJ1-2; D not certain. Germline CDR1 reads SGHRS; CDR2 reads YFSETQ. This CDR3 is built from 15 residues. Trimming cost V 0 bases and J 0 bases, with 9 bases left between them. CDR3 in amino acids: CASSLEPGANYGYTF. In DNA form, the CDR3 reads TGCGCCAGCAGCTTGGAGCCGGGAGCTAACTATGGCTACACCTTC. Filled out from reference TRBV5-1 and TRBJ1-2, the complete variable domain reads KAGVTQTPRYLIKTRGQQVTLSCSPISGHRSVSWYQQTPGQGLQFLFEYFSETQRNKGNFPGRFSGRQFSNSRSEMNVSTLELGDSALYLCASSLEPGANYGYTFGSGTRLTVV.

This clone was seen just once. The chain is built from TRBV30 and TRBJ1-1; D not certain. Germline CDR1 GTSNPN, CDR2 SVGIG (reference sequence). The germline V and J ends were trimmed by 7 bases and 5 bases, with 8 bases remaining between them. The CDR3 loop spans 10 amino acids. CDR3 residues: CASRETEAFF. In DNA form, the CDR3 reads TGTGCCTCCCGGGAGACTGAAGCTTTCTTT.